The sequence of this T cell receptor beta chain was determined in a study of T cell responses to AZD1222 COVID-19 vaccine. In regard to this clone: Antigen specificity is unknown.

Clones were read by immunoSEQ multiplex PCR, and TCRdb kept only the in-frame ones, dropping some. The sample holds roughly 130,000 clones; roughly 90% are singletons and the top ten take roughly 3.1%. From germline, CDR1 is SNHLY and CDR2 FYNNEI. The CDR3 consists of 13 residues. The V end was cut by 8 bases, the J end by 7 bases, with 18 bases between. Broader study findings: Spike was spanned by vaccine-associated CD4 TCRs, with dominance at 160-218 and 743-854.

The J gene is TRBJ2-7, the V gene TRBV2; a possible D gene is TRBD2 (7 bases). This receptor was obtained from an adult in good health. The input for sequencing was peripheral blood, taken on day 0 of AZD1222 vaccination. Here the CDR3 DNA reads TGTGCCAGCGGGAGGGACGGAGGGGGAGAGCAGTACTTC. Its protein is CASGRDGGGEQYF.